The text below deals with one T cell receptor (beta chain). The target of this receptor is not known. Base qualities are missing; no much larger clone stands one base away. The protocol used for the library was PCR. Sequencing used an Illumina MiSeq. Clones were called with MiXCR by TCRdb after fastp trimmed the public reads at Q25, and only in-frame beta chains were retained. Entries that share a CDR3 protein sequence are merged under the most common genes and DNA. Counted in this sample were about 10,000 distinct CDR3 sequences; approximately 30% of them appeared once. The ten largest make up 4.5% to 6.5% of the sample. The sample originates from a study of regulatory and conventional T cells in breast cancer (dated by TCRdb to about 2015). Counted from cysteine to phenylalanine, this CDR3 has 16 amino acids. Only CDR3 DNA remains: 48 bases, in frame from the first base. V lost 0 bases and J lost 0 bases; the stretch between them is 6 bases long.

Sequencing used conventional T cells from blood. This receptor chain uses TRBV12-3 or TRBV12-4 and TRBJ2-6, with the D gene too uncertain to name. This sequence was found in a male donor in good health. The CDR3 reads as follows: CASSLASSSGANVLTF. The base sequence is TGTGCCAGCAGTTTAGCTTCCTCCTCTGGGGCCAACGTCCTGACTTTC.